Listed below are T cell receptor beta chains from one sample, sequenced in a study of tumor-infiltrating lymphocytes in primary liver carcinoma. TCRdb reprocessed the multiplex PCR reads via MiXCR and lists one record per CDR3 protein. Seen here are tens of thousands of distinct CDR3 sequences, about 68% observed once, and the top ten hold around 30%. Sample: liver tumor tissue from sampling region 3. These receptors were obtained from a middle-aged man with primary liver carcinoma and hepatitis B virus infection. Each CDR3 is given with its conserved first and last residue.

J gene: TRBJ2-7
V gene: TRBV28
CDR3 protein: CASSSPGGKGRYEQYF

J gene: TRBJ1-2
V gene: TRBV29-1
CDR3 protein: CSVGTSGAFGYTF

J gene: TRBJ2-1
V gene: TRBV6-5
CDR3 protein: CASSYTAVLYIEQFF

J gene: TRBJ2-1
V gene: TRBV4-2
CDR3 protein: CASSQDPVGVEDEQFF

J gene: TRBJ2-1
V gene: TRBV11-2
CDR3 protein: CASSLDTGLAMGEQLF

J gene: TRBJ2-3
V gene: TRBV28
CDR3 protein: CASSQREGHTDTQYF

J gene: TRBJ2-7
V gene: TRBV4-1
CDR3 protein: CASSASSGTGSGEQYF

J gene: TRBJ2-4
V gene: TRBV11-1
CDR3 protein: CASSQTLAKNIQYF

J gene: TRBJ2-1
V gene: TRBV13
CDR3 protein: CSSSLNNEQFF

J gene: TRBJ2-1
V gene: TRBV12-3/TRBV12-4
CDR3 protein: CASSRTSGSNEQLF

J gene: TRBJ1-1
V gene: TRBV7-8
CDR3 protein: CASSLQDTEDFF

J gene: TRBJ2-1
V gene: TRBV6-1
CDR3 protein: CVSTVTSGYNERFF

J gene: TRBJ1-1
V gene: TRBV29-1
CDR3 protein: CSVTRLGGDGEASF

J gene: TRBJ2-5
V gene: TRBV11-2
CDR3 protein: CVSSLVRNGGTQYF

J gene: TRBJ2-7
V gene: TRBV11-2
CDR3 protein: CASGFQGAGLREQYF

J gene: TRBJ1-2
V gene: TRBV5-4
CDR3 protein: CASSLRGGLGGYTF

J gene: TRBJ2-7
V gene: TRBV10-3
CDR3 protein: CTISPGLAASPFSYEQYF

J gene: TRBJ2-7
V gene: TRBV4-2
CDR3 protein: CASIQEGTQGYEQYF

J gene: TRBJ2-1
V gene: TRBV11-1
CDR3 protein: CAGSMGPAGEVDNEQFF

J gene: TRBJ2-7
V gene: TRBV29-1
CDR3 protein: CSVRNCEDYEQYF

J gene: TRBJ2-7
V gene: TRBV29-1
CDR3 protein: CSVNRGGRKEQYF

J gene: TRBJ1-6
V gene: TRBV4-1
CDR3 protein: CASGLLPGQGNSPLHF